This TCR beta chain came from a study of cytomegalovirus exposure and HLA in healthy donors. Broader study findings: Later analysis found that TCR beta chains associated with HLA were more clonally expanded than other, equally common chains.

The CDR3 is made up of 16 amino acids. Germline V gene lookup returns CDR1 SGHVS and CDR2 FNYEAQ. Trimming left V 1 base short and J 7 bases short, with 19 bases between. This clone was seen more than once but under ten times. Its target is not known. Both 60 Vbeta primers and 13 Jbeta primers went into the PCR. The data were produced by immunoSEQ multiplex PCR, yet TCRdb's version contains in-frame clones alone and is incomplete. The sample consists of under 150,000 clones, 70% to 80% of them appearing once. Material for sequencing was PBMCs. This chain connects TRBV7-6 to TRBJ1-1, with D possibly being TRBD1 (5 bases). This TCR came from a woman between 40 and 55 years old in good health and CMV-seropositive. Here the CDR3 DNA reads TGTGCCAGCAGCTTAGAGGCAGGGAGGGTCGATCTTGAAGCTTTCTTT. It specifies CASSLEAGRVDLEAFF.